The 24 T cell receptor beta chains below come from one sample, sequenced in a study of human T cells and chemical hapten exposure listed by TCRdb under 2021. The library was produced with RACE. Reads for this sample came from a NextSeq 500. Using fastp at Q25 and MiXCR, TCRdb reprocessed the public reads and kept productive beta chains. Rows are combined by CDR3 protein, so each entry shows the most common genes and DNA. The sample contains tens of thousands of distinct CDR3 sequences, roughly 4% of them found a single time. The ten most abundant clones make up about 1.5% of the sample. Taken with the paper, the label for time point translates to: healthy volunteer bleed at 2 weeks. Total RNA was extracted from unfractionated whole blood collected in Tempus Blood RNA tubes. The source material was whole blood. These receptors were taken from a female donor in good health. Some clones in this sample may be carry-over from other donors' samples.

This clonotype has at least ten counts. The chain joins TRBV3-1 to TRBJ2-3; a possible D gene is TRBD2 (6 bases). Trimming left V 3 bases short and J 1 base short, with 8 bases between. The length of the CDR3 is 14 residues. Per germline, CDR1 LGHDT and CDR2 YNNKEL (reference sequence). CDR3 bases: TGTGCCAGCAGCCAGCGGGATGGCACAGATACGCAGTATTTT. The encoded protein is CASSQRDGTDTQYF.

This clonotype was recorded at least ten times. The rearrangement uses TRBV29-1 and TRBJ1-1; 7 nucleotides match TRBD1. Unmatched junction bases numbered 3, after V lost 7 bases and J lost 4 bases. The germline CDR1 and CDR2 sequences are SQVTM and ANQGSEA. This CDR3 contains 11 residues. DNA of the CDR3: TGCAGCGGCGGACAGGTCACTGAAGCTTTCTTT. It specifies CSGGQVTEAFF. The full variable domain, its missing parts supplied by reference TRBV29-1 and TRBJ1-1, is SAVISQKPSRDICQRGTSLTIQCQVDSQVTMMFWYRQQPGQSLTLIATANQGSEATYESGFVIDKFPISRPNLTFSTLTVSNMSPEDSSIYLCSGGQVTEAFFGQGTRLTVV.

This clonotype turned up a few times. CDR3 protein: CASSKTGTGDSPLHF. As DNA, the CDR3 is TGTGCCAGTAGTAAGACCGGGACAGGTGACTCACCCCTCCACTTT. The rearrangement joins TRBV19 to TRBJ1-6; 8 bases match TRBD1. Trimming removed 4 bases from V and 10 bases from J; junction bases left unmatched: 9. The CDR3 is 15 amino acids. Germline V gives CDR1 LNHDA, CDR2 SQIVND (reference sequence).

This clonotype showed up many times. The V call is TRBV7-9, the J call TRBJ1-2, with D possibly matching TRBD1 (5 bases). The CDR3 contains 14 residues. Trimming removed 5 bases at V and 6 bases at J, with 16 bases between. CDR1 and CDR2 (germline): SEHNR, FQNEAQ (reference sequence). CDR3: CASSPWDGKHGYTF. CDR3 DNA sequence: TGTGCCAGCAGCCCGTGGGACGGGAAGCATGGCTACACCTTC.

The sample holds many counts of this clonotype. The chain couples TRBV5-5 to TRBJ1-1, with D possibly being TRBD1 (5 bases). Looked up from germline, CDR1 is SGHKS and CDR2 is YYEKEE (reference sequence). The CDR3 has 15 amino acids. V gave up 0 bases and J gave up 6 bases, with 15 bases separating them. CDR3 sequence (DNA): TGTGCCAGCAGCTTGGTGGGGCAGGGTGGGGCTGAAGCTTTCTTT. This encodes CASSLVGQGGAEAFF.

V is TRBV7-2 and J is TRBJ2-2, with D possibly being TRBD2 (6 bases). Germline CDR1 SGHTA, CDR2 FQGNSA. The CDR3 has 15 amino acids. V dropped 1 base and J dropped 4 bases, with 10 bases sitting between them. CDR3 nucleotides: TGTGCCAGCAGCTTAGACGGGGGTTTCACCGGGGAGCTGTTTTTT. Translation gives CASSLDGGFTGELFF.

This clonotype was observed many times. V gene TRBV4-2 combines with J gene TRBJ2-7, with TRBD2 identical over 9 bases. The CDR3 has 16 amino acids. V lost 0 bases, J lost 1 base, and 4 bases stayed unmatched. The V gene's germline CDR1 is LGHNA and CDR2 YNFKEQ. The CDR3 nucleotides read TGTGCCAGCAGCCAAGATAGGAGCGGGGGGTCCTACGAGCAGTACTTC. Its protein product is CASSQDRSGGSYEQYF.

Ten or more counts support this clonotype. The rearrangement joins TRBV6-2 or TRBV6-3 to TRBJ1-6, with TRBD1 matching over 8 bases. The trim removed 7 bases at V and 8 bases at J, leaving 4 bases unmatched. Looked up from germline, CDR1 is MNHEY and CDR2 is SVGEGT. The CDR3 runs to 13 residues. CDR3 amino acids: CASTDRDHSPLHF. As DNA, the CDR3 is TGTGCCAGCACGGACAGGGATCATTCACCCCTCCACTTT.

At least ten counts were recorded for this clonotype. The rearrangement links TRBV5-1 to TRBJ1-6; D is uncertain. CDR3 length equals 14 residues. Germline V gene lookup returns CDR1 SGHRS and CDR2 YFSETQ. Trimming cost V 4 bases and J 10 bases, with 15 bases left between them. DNA for the CDR3: TGCGCCAGCAGCCTATCACGCCCAGACTCACCCCTCCACTTT. Residues: CASSLSRPDSPLHF.

This clonotype was recorded a few times. This rearrangement joins TRBV7-2 to TRBJ1-1; D gene unclear. V was pared by 3 bases and J by 6 bases, with 8 bases between. The CDR3 runs 12 residues. The germline V gene encodes CDR1 SGHTA and CDR2 FQGNSA. CDR3 amino acids: CASSFNQAEAFF. In DNA form, the CDR3 reads TGTGCCAGCAGCTTTAACCAGGCTGAAGCTTTCTTT.

This clonotype was counted ten times or more. This chain connects TRBV7-2 to TRBJ1-5; TRBD1 matches 7 bases. The CDR3 is 17 amino acids. The ends lost 1 base at V and 1 base at J; junction bases unmatched: 7. Germline CDR1 is SGHTA and CDR2 is FQGNSA. In DNA form, the CDR3 reads TGTGCCAGCAGCTTAGTAGACAGGGACAGAAGCAATCAGCCCCAGCATTTT. Translation gives CASSLVDRDRSNQPQHF. Full variable domain (remainder filled in from reference TRBV7-2 and TRBJ1-5): GAGVSQSPSNKVTEKGKDVELRCDPISGHTALYWYRQSLGQGLEFLIYFQGNSAPDKSGLPSDRFSAERTGGSVSTLTIQRTQQEDSAVYLCASSLVDRDRSNQPQHFGDGTRLSIL.

In this sample, this clonotype turned up many times. The rearrangement joins TRBV5-1 to TRBJ1-6, with 10 bases that match TRBD1. The germline gives CDR1 SGHRS, CDR2 YFSETQ. The ends lost 6 bases at V and 8 bases at J; junction bases unmatched: 8. The CDR3 covers 15 residues. Here the CDR3 reads CASKDRTGGDSPLHF. DNA for the CDR3: TGCGCCAGCAAAGATCGGACAGGGGGAGATTCACCCCTCCACTTT.

The table lists this clonotype with many counts. The chain recombines TRBV10-3 with TRBJ1-5; weak D call: TRBD1 (5 bases). V shed 0 bases and J shed 7 bases, with 10 bases lying between them. CDR3 length: 14 amino acids. Per the germline V gene, CDR1 is ENHRY and CDR2 is SYGVKD. The CDR3: CAISESSRDQPQHF. The DNA of the CDR3 is TGTGCCATCAGTGAGTCGAGTCGGGACCAGCCCCAGCATTTT.

This clonotype was detected many times. The chain couples TRBV20-1 to TRBJ2-3; D possibly corresponds to TRBD1 (6 bases). Germline assignment: CDR1 DFQATT and CDR2 SNEGSKA (reference sequence). Trimming pared 2 bases from V and 4 bases from J, leaving 13 bases between. This CDR3 region has 14 residues. The CDR3 is CSARNTQGSDTQYF. The DNA of the CDR3 is TGCAGTGCTAGAAACACACAGGGTTCAGATACGCAGTATTTT.

This clonotype was counted many times. The V and J genes are TRBV5-4 and TRBJ2-3; a possible D gene is TRBD1 (6 bases). There are 16 residues in the CDR3. The germline V gene encodes CDR1 SGHNT and CDR2 YYREEE (reference sequence). V shed 0 bases and J shed 2 bases, with 13 bases lying between them. The CDR3 here is CASSLVGAHNTDTQYF. In nucleotides, the CDR3 is TGTGCCAGCAGCTTGGTGGGGGCCCATAACACAGATACGCAGTATTTT.

This clonotype was recorded at least ten times. The rearrangement links TRBV25-1 to TRBJ2-2; D is uncertain. CDR1 and CDR2 from the germline V gene are MGHDK and SYGVNS. V lost 3 bases and J 4 bases, leaving 9 bases between the germline ends. CDR3 length: 14 residues. DNA of the CDR3: TGTGCCAGCAGTGATATTGGGATCACCGGGGAGCTGTTTTTT. Its protein is CASSDIGITGELFF.

This clonotype was seen many times. The rearrangement links TRBV7-6 to TRBJ1-6; D unresolved. Per the germline V gene, CDR1 is SGHVS and CDR2 is FNYEAQ. CDR3 length: 14 residues. The ends were cut back, 2 bases at V and 7 bases at J, with 9 bases in the middle. The CDR3 loop is CASSLYSRNSPLHF. The CDR3 nucleotides read TGTGCCAGCAGCTTATACAGTCGGAATTCACCCCTCCACTTT.

This chain connects TRBV5-1 to TRBJ2-3, with TRBD1 as a possible D gene (6 bases). CDR1 is SGHRS, CDR2 YFSETQ, per germline. With 1 base removed from V and 1 base from J, the gap between germline ends came to 10 bases. The CDR3 spans 15 residues. As DNA, the CDR3 is TGCGCCAGCAGCTTGAGGACAGCGGGCACAGATACGCAGTATTTT. This gives the protein CASSLRTAGTDTQYF.

The sample holds many counts of this clonotype. The gene calls are TRBV25-1 and TRBJ2-7, with 8 positions matching TRBD1. The germline V gene has CDR1 MGHDK and CDR2 SYGVNS. The CDR3 has 15 residues. With 2 bases clipped from V and 4 bases from J, the junction kept 7 bases outside the gene matches. CDR3 loop: CASSEGGTGVYEQYF. For the CDR3, the DNA is TGTGCCAGCAGTGAAGGTGGGACAGGAGTTTACGAGCAGTACTTC.

This clonotype appeared many times. V gene TRBV4-3 combines with J gene TRBJ2-3; D is unclear. Germline V gene data show CDR1 as LGHNA and CDR2 as YSLEER. This CDR3 spans 14 amino acids. V lost 0 bases and J 2 bases, leaving 6 bases between the germline ends. CDR3 nucleotides: TGCGCCAGCAGCCAAGACCGAAACACAGATACGCAGTATTTT. It yields the protein CASSQDRNTDTQYF.

The chain is built from TRBV6-2 or TRBV6-3 and TRBJ1-5; D remains ambiguous. Trimming pared 7 bases from V and 0 bases from J, leaving 13 bases between. This CDR3 spans 15 amino acids. Germline V CDR1 and CDR2: MNHEY, SVGEGT. CDR3 sequence (DNA): TGTGCCAGCATCCGAAACATAAATAGCAATCAGCCCCAGCATTTT. Translating gives CASIRNINSNQPQHF.

The sample holds many counts of this clonotype. In nucleotides, the CDR3 is TGTGCCAGCAGTACAGCAGGGTTTCAGGATGGCTACACCTTC. This encodes CASSTAGFQDGYTF. The rearrangement uses TRBV3-1 and TRBJ1-2; D is perhaps TRBD1 (5 bases). V lost 6 bases and J 6 bases, leaving 17 bases between the germline ends. The CDR3 spans 14 residues. Per the germline V gene, CDR1 is LGHDT and CDR2 is YNNKEL (reference sequence).

This clonotype was counted ten times or more. V gene TRBV7-2 combines with J gene TRBJ2-5; TRBD1 agrees at 8 bases. Trimming cost V 0 bases and J 5 bases; bases outside gene matches: 8. CDR1 and CDR2 from the germline V gene are SGHTA and FQGNSA. The CDR3 totals 16 residues. DNA for the CDR3: TGTGCCAGCAGCTTAGCCCCCAGGGGGCTACAGGAGACCCAGTACTTC. It codes for CASSLAPRGLQETQYF.

This clonotype came up a few times. This chain uses TRBV6-2 or TRBV6-3 with TRBJ1-1; D perhaps matches TRBD1 (6 bases). Trimming took off 7 bases at V and 6 bases at J, with 15 bases between the two ends. This CDR3 spans 13 amino acids. CDR1 and CDR2 (germline): MNHEY, SVGEGT. The CDR3 DNA sequence: TGTGCCAGCACAGGACAGAGGGATCCTGAAGCTTTCTTT. Its protein product is CASTGQRDPEAFF.